Detailed here is one T cell receptor beta chain. The antigen this receptor binds is unknown. No base qualities exist here, and no much larger clone lies one base off it. CD8 naive samples were obtained by positive selection for CCR7 among CD45RO-negative cells, yielding a CD45RA+CCR7+ population from which TemRA cells were excluded. The donors were healthy, HIV-negative adults who had no recently reported acute infections or vaccinations. Every donor was a Caucasian adult living in Nashville, Tennessee, USA. After blood collection by leukapheresis, PBMCs were isolated using Ficoll-Histopaque density gradient centrifugation and then cryopreserved in the vapor phase of liquid nitrogen. Analytical flow cytometry was used to check the purity and quantity of each magnetically sorted T cell population. Each sorted fraction had its genomic DNA isolated and then quantified by UV absorbance on a Nanodrop 2000c.

Using the deep immunoSEQ assay, multiplex PCR amplified TCR CDR3 regions from genomic DNA. Extracted genomic DNA from each cell subset was spread evenly across all wells of several immunoSEQ 96-well plates, with each plate serving as a replicate. Each replicate PCR for sorted subsets received roughly 200 ng genomic DNA, equal to about 29,000 T cell genomes. The purified libraries were quantified using a Qubit 3.0 fluorometer, sized with a Bioanalyzer 2100, and then quantified again using the KAPA Library Quantification kit. Every immunoSEQ 96-well plate was sequenced on a separate single-read 150-cycle Illumina NextSeq 550 flow cell. Under the source paper's analysis protocol: Because the immunoSEQ output held only junctional sequences and lacked quality scores, the filtering could not match the filtering applied to full-length reads. Sequences were annotated with PyIR, a Python wrapper for IgBLAST v1.9, and V/J genes and CDR3 were assigned using IMGT germline references. Reads were filtered out if the reads had weak V/J assignments (E-value above 1e-6), no CDR3, stop codons, out-of-frame junctions, or ambiguous translated residues. V3J clonotypes were defined as sequences sharing an identical inferred V gene, J gene, and CDR3 amino acid sequence. Percentage overlap between repertoires was computed as shared unique clonotypes divided by the size of the smaller repertoire. Three approaches were used to assess repertoire richness: RTK rarefaction, the Chao1 estimator, and Recon v2.1 estimates of unobserved clonotypes. For all TCRbeta clonotypes obtained by the gDNA method from four donors, generation probabilities were computed with OLGA. TCRdb retrieved this table from immuneACCESS and kept in-frame rearrangements only. Not all clones are present; in checked studies, unresolved V genes account for under half, and no reason is known for the remainder. That table supplies the V and J calls and clone size; D and trimming were determined from the DNA. The sample has some 740,000 clones on record, 90% to 95% of them singletons. The ten biggest clones cover approximately 25% of the sample.

At the junction V is shortened by 8 bases and J by 0 bases, with 11 bases in between. The cysteine opens and the phenylalanine closes a CDR3 of 14 amino acids. The sequence is cut down to CDR3 DNA, 42 bases in frame from base 1. CDR1 and CDR2 were assigned from the germline V gene (reference sequence) as MNHEY and SMNVEV. The sample originates from a study of shared clonotypes between healthy human individuals (dated by TCRdb to 2020 to 2022). About the investigation overall: The cohort included three men and two women between 18 and 49 years of age. Per donor, three plates each were used for CD4 naive and CD4 memory, two for CD8 naive, and one for CD8 memory. To estimate repertoire size and how much clonotypes are shared between individuals, the study performed deep sequencing of blood TCR repertoires from roughly five healthy adults. Libraries were prepared and TCR repertoires were sequenced by different laboratories using diverse techniques, in order to increase sequencing depth and limit assay-specific biases. Between about 0.8 and 9.5 billion PBMCs per donor were obtained by leukapheresis.

Paper-wide results and their limitations: Sampling was limited to blood, and TCR repertoires in tissue likely differ from TCR repertoires in blood. Because the study included only a small number of donors, the genetic and exposure-history diversity represented was limited. Across several donors, around 5.4% of naive CD4, 3% to 3.5% of naive CD8, about 2.3% of memory CD4, and around 0.4% of memory CD8 clonotypes were shared. Even with the large sequencing depth, rarefaction of the sorted-subset datasets indicated that sequencing was incomplete. Estimated clonotype richness was generally larger for naive than for memory subsets. Pairwise subsampling indicated that sequencing depth was expected to affect the degree of clonotype sharing among donors. Higher generation probabilities were observed for clonotypes shared by all four sorted-subset donors than for non-shared clonotypes.

Rearrangement joined TRBV27 to TRBJ2-1, with no reliable assignment of the D segment. The sequence came from a man aged 30-40 years in good health. The sequenced sample consisted of naive CD8+ T cells sorted from blood. In the paper's terms, the cell subset or site label means: CD45RA+CCR7+. This receptor carries the CDR3 CASGVLSSYNEQFF. The DNA sequence is as follows: TGTGCCAGCGGAGTACTTTCCTCCTACAATGAGCAGTTCTTC.